This T cell receptor beta chain was sequenced during a study of T cell changes during pregnancy in multiple sclerosis. This clone was observed a handful of times. Germline loops: CDR1 MNHEY, CDR2 SMNVEV (reference sequence). Trimming took off 3 bases at V and 4 bases at J, with 9 bases between the two ends. This CDR3 is built from 13 residues. Measured with immunoSEQ multiplex PCR; TCRdb has only the in-frame clones, and not every one. The sample has 40,000 to 55,000 clones; roughly 92% are singletons. The rearrangement joins TRBV27 to TRBJ1-1; a weak D match, TRBD1 (6 bases). The sequence was collected from a female donor with multiple sclerosis, enrolled in a pregnancy study. Sequences were obtained from peripheral blood. The CDR3 loop reads CASSLIGGTEAFF. For the CDR3, the DNA is TGTGCCAGCAGTTTGATAGGGGGCACTGAAGCTTTCTTT.